This TCR beta chain emerged from a study of PD-L1 blockade in urothelial cancer. TCRdb's copy holds only in-frame clones and misses some; the assay was immunoSEQ multiplex PCR. This sample yields 70,000 to 75,000 clones, of which 84% are seen a single time; around a tenth belongs to the top ten. This clone was detected only once. Time point described: pretreatment peripheral blood. CDR1 and CDR2 from the germline V gene are SEHNR and FQNEAQ (reference sequence). V gave up 2 bases and J gave up 9 bases, with 16 bases separating them. This CDR3 spans 15 amino acids. The receptor comes from a woman in her 70s with urothelial cancer. The sample here was PBMCs, taken around atezolizumab (anti-PD-L1) treatment. V is TRBV7-9 and J is TRBJ1-4; tentative D call: TRBD1 (5 bases). The CDR3 sequence is CASSLQGELNQKLFF. The CDR3 region has the DNA TGTGCCAGCAGCTTACAGGGCGAGCTCAATCAAAAACTGTTTTTT.